This is a list of T cell receptor beta chains from one sample in a study of OX40 agonist ivuxolimab in advanced cancers. Generated by immunoSEQ multiplex PCR, the TCRdb table keeps only in-frame clones and is missing some. The profile shows tens of thousands of clones, about 91% of them singletons. This specimen was CD4+ or CD8+ T cells sorted from blood, taken in a trial of the OX40 agonist ivuxolimab. These receptors came from an adult with an advanced solid tumor such as melanoma, head and neck, liver or kidney cancer. The CDR3 runs from the conserved cysteine through the conserved F or W. The D gene is left open where the match is weak. Some rows mark clone size as missing; the rest say once, few, many or name a class of expanded clone.

V gene	D gene	CDR3 length	J gene	clone size	CDR3 DNA	CDR3 protein
TRBV5-5	.	16	TRBJ2-1	.	TGTGCCAGCAGCTTGGAGGGGCCAAGGACAACTAGTGAGCAGTTCTTC	CASSLEGPRTTSEQFF
TRBV19	.	14	TRBJ2-6	.	TGTGCCAGTAGTTCGATGGGCGGGGCCAACGTCCTGACTTTC	CASSSMGGANVLTF
TRBV4-3	TRBD2	16	TRBJ2-1	.	TGCGCCAGCAGCCAAGATCCCAGCGGGAGGTACAATGAGCAGTTCTTC	CASSQDPSGRYNEQFF
TRBV29-1	.	13	TRBJ1-5	.	TGCAGCGTTGAGACAAGCGTAAATCAGCCCCAGCATTTT	CSVETSVNQPQHF
TRBV30	TRBD2	14	TRBJ2-1	.	TGTGCCTGGAGACCTAGCGGGCCGAACGATGAGCAGTTCTTC	CAWRPSGPNDEQFF
TRBV2	TRBD1	13	TRBJ1-1	.	TGTGCCATCACCGGGACAGCGAACACTGAAGCTTTCTTT	CAITGTANTEAFF
TRBV7-2	TRBD2	18	TRBJ2-7	.	TGTGCCAGCAGCTTAGTCTTTTCCCGGACTAGCGGCTCCTACGAGCAGTACTTC	CASSLVFSRTSGSYEQYF
TRBV18	.	13	TRBJ2-2	.	TGTGCCAGCTCGAACAGAGACACCGGGGAGCTGTTTTTT	CASSNRDTGELFF
TRBV18	TRBD1	14	TRBJ1-1	.	TGTGCCAGCTCACCGGCACAGGGGGCATCTGAAGCTTTCTTT	CASSPAQGASEAFF
TRBV27	.	12	TRBJ1-2	.	TGTGCCAGCAGGGGGGTCTTCTATGGCTACACCTTC	CASRGVFYGYTF
TRBV12-5	.	15	TRBJ1-2	.	TGTGCTAGTGTCCTCCTCGGCTGGACAGCTTATGGCTACACCTTC	CASVLLGWTAYGYTF
TRBV5-1	.	13	TRBJ1-5	few	TGCGCCAGCAGAACGGATAGCAATCAGCCCCAGCATTTT	CASRTDSNQPQHF
TRBV27	TRBD2	22	TRBJ2-5	.	TGTGCCAGCAGTTTATCGAGTGGGTGGGGCGCGGGAGGGCGGTTACTTTGGGAGACCCAGTACTTC	CASSLSSGWGAGGRLLWETQYF
TRBV5-5	.	13	TRBJ2-7	.	TGTGCCAGCAGCTTGGAGATTCTCAGGGAGCAGTACTTC	CASSLEILREQYF
TRBV6-1	.	13	TRBJ2-3	.	TGTGCCCAACGGGCCGAGAACACAGATACGCAGTATTTT	CAQRAENTDTQYF
TRBV27	TRBD2	17	TRBJ2-7	.	TGTGCCAGCAGTTTCCATGGGGAAGCTAGCGGGAATTACGAGCAGTACTTC	CASSFHGEASGNYEQYF
TRBV9	TRBD2	16	TRBJ2-3	.	TGTGCCAGCAGCGTAGGAGCGGGAGTTGGCACAGATACGCAGTATTTT	CASSVGAGVGTDTQYF
TRBV5-5	.	14	TRBJ1-1	.	TGTGCCAGCAGCCGAACGAGCGGGAACACTGAAGCTTTCTTT	CASSRTSGNTEAFF
TRBV30	.	13	TRBJ2-3	.	TGTGCCTGGAGTGTGGGGTTCGCAGATACGCAGTATTTT	CAWSVGFADTQYF
TRBV6-1	.	14	TRBJ1-6	.	TGTGCCAGCAGCCCCGGGACTTGGAATTCACCCCTCCACTTT	CASSPGTWNSPLHF
TRBV9	TRBD2	16	TRBJ2-6	.	TGTGCCAGCAGCGGGGGAGGGAACTCTGGGGCCAACGTCCTGACTTTC	CASSGGGNSGANVLTF
TRBV19	.	18	TRBJ2-4	.	TGTGCCAGTAGTATAGTTTTTTGGGGGAGCGGAGCCAAAAACATTCAGTACTTC	CASSIVFWGSGAKNIQYF
TRBV19	.	16	TRBJ1-3	.	TGTGCCAGTAGTATGTTCGGGGGGAGCTCTGGAAACACCATATATTTT	CASSMFGGSSGNTIYF
TRBV5-8	TRBD1	15	TRBJ1-4	.	TGTGCCAGCAGCTTCGGACAGGGGTCGAATGAAAAACTGTTTTTT	CASSFGQGSNEKLFF
TRBV2	.	14	TRBJ2-7	.	TGTGCCAGCAATCCCGAAAGGAGGCGGTACGAGCAGTACTTC	CASNPERRRYEQYF
TRBV18	.	14	TRBJ2-1	.	TGTGCCAGCTCACCAAACGCGGGGCCCAATGAGCAGTTCTTC	CASSPNAGPNEQFF
TRBV19	.	14	TRBJ2-2	.	TGTGCCAGCAGTATTGGTAGTTCCACCGGGGAGCTGTTTTTT	CASSIGSSTGELFF
TRBV19	.	17	TRBJ1-2	.	TGTGCCAGTAGTCCCGAGGGGGTAAGGGGAACTAACTATGGCTACACCTTC	CASSPEGVRGTNYGYTF
TRBV29-1	TRBD2	14	TRBJ2-3	.	TGCAGCGCCCCCCTAGCGGGATACACAGATACGCAGTATTTT	CSAPLAGYTDTQYF
TRBV5-1	TRBD2	15	TRBJ2-7	.	TGCGCCAGCAGCTTAACGGGACTAGCGTTCTACGAGCAGTACTTC	CASSLTGLAFYEQYF
TRBV2	TRBD1	14	TRBJ1-1	.	TGTGCCAGCAGTCAACAGGGGTCGCGCACTGAAGCTTTCTTT	CASSQQGSRTEAFF
TRBV19	.	13	TRBJ1-2	.	TGTGCCAGTAGCGGGACCGCTAACTATGGCTACACCTTC	CASSGTANYGYTF
TRBV19	.	15	TRBJ1-4	.	TGTGCCAGTAGCGGGGGAGCAGCAACTAATGAAAAACTGTTTTTT	CASSGGAATNEKLFF
TRBV7-6	TRBD2	16	TRBJ2-1	.	TGTGCCAGCAGCTTAGTAGCGGGAGTCTCCTACAATGAGCAGTTCTTC	CASSLVAGVSYNEQFF
TRBV11-2	TRBD1	14	TRBJ1-5	.	TGTGCCAACCGAGACAGGGCGAGCAATCAGCCCCAGCATTTT	CANRDRASNQPQHF